This paragraph reports one T cell receptor (beta chain). This sample was included in a study of blood T cell repertoires in COVID-19. About the research overall: The origin of the acute and convalescent COVID-19 samples was the United States, Italy and Spain. T cells, B-cell-depleted T cells, or PBMCs supplied cDNA or gDNA.

The length of the CDR3 is 14 residues. V lost 7 bases and J 3 bases, leaving 18 bases between the germline ends. Germline V lookup: CDR1 SQVTM, CDR2 ANQGSEA. In the original analysis: Estimation of nucleated cell counts was performed using reference gene primer amplification. Sequencing was performed with immunoSEQ multiplex PCR; in TCRdb, only in-frame clones are kept and a portion is missing. V, J and clone size are taken as reported in that table, and D and trimming were inferred from the DNA itself. The sample includes about 59,000 clones, roughly four fifths of them seen just once. What was sequenced was peripheral blood. The receptor was derived from a human donor in a cohort sampled during active COVID-19. The chain combines TRBV29-1 with TRBJ1-1; D might be TRBD1 (6 bases). Written as DNA, the CDR3 is TGCAGCGCCCAAGTTATGGGGGCGGACACTGAAGCTTTCTTT. Protein product: CSAQVMGADTEAFF.